This T cell receptor beta chain was observed in a study of CXCR3-negative and CXCR3-positive naive CD8 T cells. Whole-study results and caveats: Naive CXCR3-positive and CXCR3-negative cells shared TRBV-TRBJ usage; memory cells diverged. After cryopreservation, CXCR3 expression dropped partially; most assays used fresh PBMCs. TRB CDR3s of CXCR3-positive naive cells were more hydrophobic than those of CXCR3-negative naive cells.

All TRB cDNA libraries came from 5' RACE performed with UMI labels. TCRdb re-called the 5' RACE reads, yielding one record per CDR3 amino acid sequence without DNA. The table lists about 50,000 distinct CDR3 sequences. There are 15 residues in the CDR3. The germline V gene encodes CDR1 LGHNA and CDR2 YNFKEQ. Comment on this clonotype: Its specificity is not known.

This sequence was found in a human donor in good health. Some clones in this sample may be carry-over from other donors' samples. Sequencing was done on a sample of naive CXCR3+ CD8+ T cells from blood. Subset in this sample: CD45RO-CCR7+CD27+CD95- naive CD8+ T cells expressing CXCR3 (TNR3+). V is TRBV4-2 and J is TRBJ1-5. CDR3 sequence reads: CASSPTTKSNQPQHF.